The clone carrying this T cell receptor (beta chain) was detected only once. Antigen specificity is unknown. The table came from immunoSEQ multiplex PCR; TCRdb's copy has only in-frame clones and leaves some out. The sample carries 95,000 to 150,000 clones, about 88% recorded once. The source of the sample is a study of T cell responses to AZD1222 COVID-19 vaccine. About the study: The analysis combined second doses at about 4 or about 12 weeks. Overall study results and limits: At baseline, seropositivity was found in only a handful of AZD1222 recipients. Two doses of AZD1222 preceded a rise in Spike-specific TCR breadth and depth. Of spike-specific TCRs, nearly half reportedly target regions left unmutated in variants.

Per the germline V gene, CDR1 is MNHEY and CDR2 is SMNVEV (reference sequence). With V trimmed by 2 bases and J by 5 bases, 2 bases remained unmatched. This CDR3 has 13 amino acids. This TCR was sampled from an adult in good health. The specimen comprised peripheral blood, sampled on day 0 of AZD1222 vaccination. The rearrangement uses TRBV27 and TRBJ2-5; 7 bases are a match to TRBD2. The CDR3 DNA sequence: TGTGCCAGCAGTTTAGCGGGAGTGGAGACCCAGTACTTC. It codes for CASSLAGVETQYF.